The rows below give T cell receptor beta chains drawn from one sample of a study of blood T cell repertoires in COVID-19. Assay used: immunoSEQ multiplex PCR; TCRdb lists only in-frame clones, some missing. The repertoire holds about 47,000 clones, with approximately 78% as singletons. The material sequenced was peripheral blood. Receptors were obtained from a human donor with acute or convalescent COVID-19. The donor label of this sample is uncertain. Each CDR3 is given with its conserved first and last residue. The order of the fields is J gene, V gene, clone size, D gene, CDR3 protein, CDR3 DNA. D genes are given only for firm matches. Only some rows state a clone size, as once, few, many or a class for expanded clones.

TRBJ2-7 | TRBV11-2 | . | . | CASSKEGIGSYEQYF | TGTGCCAGCAGCAAGGAGGGTATAGGCTCCTACGAGCAGTACTTC
TRBJ2-1 | TRBV11-3 | few | TRBD2 | CASSWGTSGNEQFF | TGTGCCAGCAGCTGGGGGACTAGCGGGAATGAGCAGTTCTTC
TRBJ2-7 | TRBV2 | . | . | CASSETALEQYF | TGTGCCAGCAGTGAAACAGCTCTCGAGCAGTACTTC
TRBJ1-2 | TRBV7-8 | . | . | CASSRSGGYGYTF | TGTGCCAGCAGCCGGTCGGGGGGGTATGGCTACACCTTC
TRBJ1-1 | TRBV7-9 | . | TRBD1 | CASSWGQGGTEAFF | TGTGCCAGCAGCTGGGGACAGGGTGGGACTGAAGCTTTCTTT
TRBJ1-4 | TRBV4-2 | . | . | CASSPTTAGYVEKLFF | TGTGCCAGCAGCCCCACCACAGCGGGGTATGTCGAAAAACTGTTTTTT
TRBJ1-2 | TRBV7-9 | . | . | CASSYYHGENSYTF | TGTGCCAGCAGTTATTACCACGGAGAAAATAGCTACACCTTC
TRBJ2-5 | TRBV19 | . | . | CATSTGRTETQYF | TGTGCCACATCAACAGGACGCACTGAGACCCAGTACTTC
TRBJ1-2 | TRBV21-1 | . | . | CASSNRRTGNYGYTF | TGTGCCAGCAGCAACCGGAGGACAGGGAACTATGGCTACACCTTC
TRBJ2-5 | TRBV19 | . | . | CATSTGRTETQYF | TGTGCCACATCAACAGGGCGCACTGAGACCCAGTACTTC
TRBJ1-5 | TRBV12-3/TRBV12-4 | . | . | CASSRGTNQPQHF | TGTGCCAGCAGTCGGGGGACGAACCAGCCCCAGCATTTT
TRBJ2-3 | TRBV7-8 | . | TRBD2 | CASSFTRTSGSADTQYF | TGTGCCAGCAGCTTTACAAGGACTAGCGGGAGTGCAGATACGCAGTATTTT
TRBJ2-3 | TRBV2 | . | TRBD2 | CAGSGESTDTQYF | TGTGCCGGGAGCGGGGAGAGCACAGATACGCAGTATTTT
TRBJ1-2 | TRBV5-6 | . | . | CASSFIQAERLNGYTF | TGTGCCAGCAGCTTCATACAGGCGGAGAGGCTTAATGGCTACACCTTC